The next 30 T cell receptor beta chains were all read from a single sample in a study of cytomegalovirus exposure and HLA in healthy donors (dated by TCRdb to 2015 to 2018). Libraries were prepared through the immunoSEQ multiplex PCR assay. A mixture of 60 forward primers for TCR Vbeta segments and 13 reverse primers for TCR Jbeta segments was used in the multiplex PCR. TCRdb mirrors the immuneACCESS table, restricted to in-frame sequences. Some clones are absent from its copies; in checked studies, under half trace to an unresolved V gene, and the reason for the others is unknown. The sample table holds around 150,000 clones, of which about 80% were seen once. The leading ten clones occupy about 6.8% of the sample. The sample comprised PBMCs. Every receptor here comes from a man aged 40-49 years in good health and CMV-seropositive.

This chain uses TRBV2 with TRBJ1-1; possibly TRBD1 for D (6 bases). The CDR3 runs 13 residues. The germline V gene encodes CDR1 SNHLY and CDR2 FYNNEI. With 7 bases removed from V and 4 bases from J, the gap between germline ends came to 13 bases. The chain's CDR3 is CASTPDRGTEAFF. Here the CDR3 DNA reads TGTGCCAGCACCCCGGACAGAGGCACTGAAGCTTTCTTT.

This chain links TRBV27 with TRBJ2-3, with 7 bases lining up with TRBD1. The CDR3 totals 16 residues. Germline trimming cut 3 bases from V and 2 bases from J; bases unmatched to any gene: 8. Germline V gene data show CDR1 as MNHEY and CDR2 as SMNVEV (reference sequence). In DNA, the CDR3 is TGTGCCAGCAGTTTGTACAGGGGCAAACCCACAGATACGCAGTATTTT. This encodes CASSLYRGKPTDTQYF.

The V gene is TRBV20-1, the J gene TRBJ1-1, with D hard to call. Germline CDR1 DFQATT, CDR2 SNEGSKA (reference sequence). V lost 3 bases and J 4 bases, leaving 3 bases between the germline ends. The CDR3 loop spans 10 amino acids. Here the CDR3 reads CSARSTEAFF. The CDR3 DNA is TGCAGTGCTAGGAGCACTGAAGCTTTCTTT.

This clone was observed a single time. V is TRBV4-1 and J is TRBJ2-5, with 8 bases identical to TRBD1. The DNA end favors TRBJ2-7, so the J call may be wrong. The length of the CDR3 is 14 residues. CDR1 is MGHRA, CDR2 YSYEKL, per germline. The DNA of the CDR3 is TGCGCCAGCAGCCCGGGACAGGTTATATACGAGCAGTACTTC. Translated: CASSPGQVIYEQYF.

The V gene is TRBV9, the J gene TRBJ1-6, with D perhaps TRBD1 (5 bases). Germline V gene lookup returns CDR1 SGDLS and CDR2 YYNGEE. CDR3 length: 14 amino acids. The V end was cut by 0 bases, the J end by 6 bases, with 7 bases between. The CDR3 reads CASSVGGGNSPLHF. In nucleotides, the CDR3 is TGTGCCAGCAGCGTAGGGGGCGGTAATTCACCCCTCCACTTT.

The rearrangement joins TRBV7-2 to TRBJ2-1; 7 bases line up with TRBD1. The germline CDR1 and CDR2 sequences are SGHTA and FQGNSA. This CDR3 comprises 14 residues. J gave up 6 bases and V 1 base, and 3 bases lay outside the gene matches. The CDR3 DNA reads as TGTGCCAGCAGCTTAGGGGACAGCGTCAATGAGCAGTTCTTC. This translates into CASSLGDSVNEQFF. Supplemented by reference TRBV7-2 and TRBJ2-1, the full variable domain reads GAGVSQSPSNKVTEKGKDVELRCDPISGHTALYWYRQSLGQGLEFLIYFQGNSAPDKSGLPSDRFSAERTGGSVSTLTIQRTQQEDSAVYLCASSLGDSVNEQFFGPGTRLTVL.

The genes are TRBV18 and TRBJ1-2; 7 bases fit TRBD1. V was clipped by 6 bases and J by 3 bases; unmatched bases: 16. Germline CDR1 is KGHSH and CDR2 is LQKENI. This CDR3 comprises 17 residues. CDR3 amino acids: CASSLKQGTDQHYGYTF. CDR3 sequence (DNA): TGTGCCAGCTCGCTTAAACAAGGGACAGATCAGCACTATGGCTACACCTTC.

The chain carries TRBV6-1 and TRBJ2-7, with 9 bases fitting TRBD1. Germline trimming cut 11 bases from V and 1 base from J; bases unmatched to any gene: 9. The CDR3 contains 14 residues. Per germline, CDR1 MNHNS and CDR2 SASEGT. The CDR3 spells CACKPGTGSYEQYF. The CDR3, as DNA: TGTGCCTGCAAACCCGGGACAGGGTCCTACGAGCAGTACTTC.

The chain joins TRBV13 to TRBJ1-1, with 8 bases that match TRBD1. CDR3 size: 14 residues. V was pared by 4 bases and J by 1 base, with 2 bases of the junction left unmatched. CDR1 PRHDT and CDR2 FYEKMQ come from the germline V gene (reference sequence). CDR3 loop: CASSSGQGNTEAFF. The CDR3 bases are TGTGCCAGCAGCTCTGGACAGGGGAACACTGAAGCTTTCTTT.

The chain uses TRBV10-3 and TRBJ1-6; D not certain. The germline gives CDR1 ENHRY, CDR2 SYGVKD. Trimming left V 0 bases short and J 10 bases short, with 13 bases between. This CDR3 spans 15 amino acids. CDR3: CAISESGRPVSPLHF. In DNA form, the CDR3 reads TGTGCCATCAGTGAGTCGGGGAGACCTGTCTCACCCCTCCACTTT.

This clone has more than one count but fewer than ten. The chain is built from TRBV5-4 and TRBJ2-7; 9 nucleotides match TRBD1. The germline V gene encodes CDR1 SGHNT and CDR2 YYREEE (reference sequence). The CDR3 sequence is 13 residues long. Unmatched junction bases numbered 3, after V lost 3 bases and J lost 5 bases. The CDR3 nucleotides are TGTGCCAGCAGCTGGGACAGGGTCAACGAGCAGTACTTC. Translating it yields CASSWDRVNEQYF.

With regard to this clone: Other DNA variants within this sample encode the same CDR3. The CDR3 nucleotides are TGTGCCAGCAGCTCAGGGCAAGGCTATGGCTACACCTTC. It codes for CASSSGQGYGYTF. This sequence joins TRBV7-2 and TRBJ1-2; tentative D call: TRBD1 (5 bases). V was cut by 4 bases and J by 4 bases, with 10 bases left in between. The CDR3 is 13 residues long. Germline lookup yields CDR1 SGHTA and CDR2 FQGNSA. Based on the CDR3 plus reference TRBV7-2 and TRBJ1-2, the full variable domain is GAGVSQSPSNKVTEKGKDVELRCDPISGHTALYWYRQSLGQGLEFLIYFQGNSAPDKSGLPSDRFSAERTGGSVSTLTIQRTQQEDSAVYLCASSSGQGYGYTFGSGTRLTVV.

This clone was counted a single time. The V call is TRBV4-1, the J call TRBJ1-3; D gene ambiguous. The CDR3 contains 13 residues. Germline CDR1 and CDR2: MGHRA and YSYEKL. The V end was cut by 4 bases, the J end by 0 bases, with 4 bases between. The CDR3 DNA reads TGCGCCAGCAGCCGTAACTCTGGAAACACCATATATTTT. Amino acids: CASSRNSGNTIYF.

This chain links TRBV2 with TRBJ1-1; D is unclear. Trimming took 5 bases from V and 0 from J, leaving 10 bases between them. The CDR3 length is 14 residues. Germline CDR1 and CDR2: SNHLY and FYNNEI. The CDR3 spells CASSYTTVNTEAFF. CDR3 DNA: TGTGCCAGCAGTTATACTACTGTGAACACTGAAGCTTTCTTT.

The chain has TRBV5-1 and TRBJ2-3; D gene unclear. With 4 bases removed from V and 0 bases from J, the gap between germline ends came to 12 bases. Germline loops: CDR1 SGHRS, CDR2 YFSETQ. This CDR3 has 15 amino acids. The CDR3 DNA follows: TGCGCCAGCAGCGTTGACTCGGGTAGCACAGATACGCAGTATTTT. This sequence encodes CASSVDSGSTDTQYF. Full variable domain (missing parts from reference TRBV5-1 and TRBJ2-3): KAGVTQTPRYLIKTRGQQVTLSCSPISGHRSVSWYQQTPGQGLQFLFEYFSETQRNKGNFPGRFSGRQFSNSRSEMNVSTLELGDSALYLCASSVDSGSTDTQYFGPGTRLTVL.

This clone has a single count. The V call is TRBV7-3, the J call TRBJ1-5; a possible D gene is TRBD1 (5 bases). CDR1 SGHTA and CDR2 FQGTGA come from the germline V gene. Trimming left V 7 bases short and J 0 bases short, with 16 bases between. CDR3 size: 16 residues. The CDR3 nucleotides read TGTGCCAGCACCTACCCCCGGGGGATTAGCAATCAGCCCCAGCATTTT. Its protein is CASTYPRGISNQPQHF.

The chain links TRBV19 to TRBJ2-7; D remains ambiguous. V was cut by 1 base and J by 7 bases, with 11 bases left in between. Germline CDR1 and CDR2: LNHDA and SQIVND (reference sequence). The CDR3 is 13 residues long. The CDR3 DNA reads TGTGCCAGTAGTATAGGCGGCTTTGGGGAGCAGTACTTC. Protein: CASSIGGFGEQYF. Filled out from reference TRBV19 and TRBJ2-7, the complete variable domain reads DGGITQSPKYLFRKEGQNVTLSCEQNLNHDAMYWYRQDPGQGLRLIYYSQIVNDFQKGDIAEGYSVSREKKESFPLTVTSAQKNPTAFYLCASSIGGFGEQYFGPGTRLTVT.

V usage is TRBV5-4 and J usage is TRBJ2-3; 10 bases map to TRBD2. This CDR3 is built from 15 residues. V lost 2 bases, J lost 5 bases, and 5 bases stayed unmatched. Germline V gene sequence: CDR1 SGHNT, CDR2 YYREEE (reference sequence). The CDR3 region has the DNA TGTGCCAGCAGCTTAGCGGGAGGGCAGAAAGATACGCAGTATTTT. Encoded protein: CASSLAGGQKDTQYF.

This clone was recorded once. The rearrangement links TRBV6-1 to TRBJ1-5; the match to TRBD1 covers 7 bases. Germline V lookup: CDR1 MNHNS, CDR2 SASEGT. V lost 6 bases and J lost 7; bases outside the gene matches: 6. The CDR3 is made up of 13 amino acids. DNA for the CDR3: TGTGCCAGCAGCGCGGACAGGCAGCAGCCCCAGCATTTT. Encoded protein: CASSADRQQPQHF.

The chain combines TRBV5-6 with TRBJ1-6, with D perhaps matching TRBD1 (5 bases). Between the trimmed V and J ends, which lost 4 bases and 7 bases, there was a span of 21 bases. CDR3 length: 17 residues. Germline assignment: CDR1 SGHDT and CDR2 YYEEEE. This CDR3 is CASSRTGGGLPNSPLHF. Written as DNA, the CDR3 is TGTGCCAGCAGCCGGACCGGGGGAGGGTTGCCCAATTCACCCCTCCACTTT.

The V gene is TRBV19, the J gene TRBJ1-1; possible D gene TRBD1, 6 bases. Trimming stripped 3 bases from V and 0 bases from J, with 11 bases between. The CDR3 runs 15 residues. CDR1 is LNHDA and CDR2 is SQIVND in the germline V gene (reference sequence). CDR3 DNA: TGTGCCAGTAGTATTGAACAGGGTCTGAACACTGAAGCTTTCTTT. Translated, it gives CASSIEQGLNTEAFF.

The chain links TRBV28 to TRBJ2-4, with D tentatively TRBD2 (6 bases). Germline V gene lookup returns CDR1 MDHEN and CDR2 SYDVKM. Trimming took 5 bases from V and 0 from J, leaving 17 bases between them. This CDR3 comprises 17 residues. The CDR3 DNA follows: TGTGCCAGCAGTACCCCCGGGACTTCTCTAGCCAAAAACATTCAGTACTTC. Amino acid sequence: CASSTPGTSLAKNIQYF.

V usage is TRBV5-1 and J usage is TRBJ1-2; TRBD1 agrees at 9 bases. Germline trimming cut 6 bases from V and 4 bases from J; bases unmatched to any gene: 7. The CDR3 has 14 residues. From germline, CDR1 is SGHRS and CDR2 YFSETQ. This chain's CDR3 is CASTWPGQGYGYTF. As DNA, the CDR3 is TGCGCCAGCACCTGGCCGGGACAGGGCTATGGCTACACCTTC.

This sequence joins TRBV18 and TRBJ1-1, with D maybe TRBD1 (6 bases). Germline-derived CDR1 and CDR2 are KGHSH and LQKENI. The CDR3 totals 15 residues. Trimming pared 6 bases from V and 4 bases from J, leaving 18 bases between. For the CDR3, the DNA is TGTGCCAGCTCCCCTCGGGGGGGGGCGACCACTGAAGCTTTCTTT. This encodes CASSPRGGATTEAFF. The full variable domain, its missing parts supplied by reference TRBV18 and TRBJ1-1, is NAGVMQNPRHLVRRRGQEARLRCSPMKGHSHVYWYRQLPEEGLKFMVYLQKENIIDESGMPKERFSAEFPKEGPSILRIQQVVRGDSAAYFCASSPRGGATTEAFFGQGTRLTVV.

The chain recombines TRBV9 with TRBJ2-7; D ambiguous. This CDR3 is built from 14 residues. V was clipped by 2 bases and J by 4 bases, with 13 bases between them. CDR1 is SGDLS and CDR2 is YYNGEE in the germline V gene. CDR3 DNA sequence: TGTGCCAGCAGCGTGTCCAGCGCGTCATACGAGCAGTACTTC. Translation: CASSVSSASYEQYF.

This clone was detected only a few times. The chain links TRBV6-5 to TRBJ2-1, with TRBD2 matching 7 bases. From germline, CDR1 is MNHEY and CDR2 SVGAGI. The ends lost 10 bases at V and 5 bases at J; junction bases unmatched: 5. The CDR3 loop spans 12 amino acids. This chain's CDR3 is CATLADHNEQFF. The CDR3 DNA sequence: TGTGCCACGCTAGCGGACCACAATGAGCAGTTCTTC.

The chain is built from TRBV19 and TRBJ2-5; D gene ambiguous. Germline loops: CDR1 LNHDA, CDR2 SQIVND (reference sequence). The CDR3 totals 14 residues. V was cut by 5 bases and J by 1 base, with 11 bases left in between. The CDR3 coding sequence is TGTGCCAGTAGTCCCTCGGTCCTCCAAGAGACCCAGTACTTC. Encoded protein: CASSPSVLQETQYF. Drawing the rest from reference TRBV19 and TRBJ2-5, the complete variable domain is DGGITQSPKYLFRKEGQNVTLSCEQNLNHDAMYWYRQDPGQGLRLIYYSQIVNDFQKGDIAEGYSVSREKKESFPLTVTSAQKNPTAFYLCASSPSVLQETQYFGPGTRLLVL.

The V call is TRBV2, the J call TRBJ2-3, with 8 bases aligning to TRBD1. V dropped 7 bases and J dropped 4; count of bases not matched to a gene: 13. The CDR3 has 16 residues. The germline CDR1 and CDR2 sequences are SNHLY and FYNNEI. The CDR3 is CASKGGQGASADTQYF. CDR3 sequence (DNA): TGTGCCAGCAAGGGGGGCCAGGGGGCTTCGGCAGATACGCAGTATTTT.

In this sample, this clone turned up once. The CDR3 reads CASRTDAGYGYTF. DNA for the CDR3: TGTGCCAGCAGGACAGATGCCGGCTATGGCTACACCTTC. The chain couples TRBV2 to TRBJ1-2, with D possibly being TRBD1 (5 bases). Per the germline V gene, CDR1 is SNHLY and CDR2 is FYNNEI. The CDR3 length is 13 residues. V gave up 6 bases and J gave up 4 bases, with 12 bases separating them.

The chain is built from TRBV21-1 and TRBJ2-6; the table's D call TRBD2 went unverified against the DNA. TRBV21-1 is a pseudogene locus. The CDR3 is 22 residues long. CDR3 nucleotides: TGTGCCAGCAGCAAAAGAAGACTAGCGGGAGAGCTTAAGAGCTCTGGGGCCAACGTCCTGACTTTC. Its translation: CASSKRRLAGELKSSGANVLTF.